Presented here are 18 T cell receptor beta chains from one specimen sequenced in a study of blood T cell repertoires in COVID-19. The data were produced by immunoSEQ multiplex PCR, yet TCRdb's version contains in-frame clones alone and is incomplete. Among 250,000 to 300,000 clones, about four fifths were seen once, and the ten largest hold roughly 5.8%. Sample: peripheral blood. These receptors came from an older man with acute or convalescent COVID-19.

This chain uses TRBV27 with TRBJ2-6; D is uncertain. The ends were cut back, 3 bases at V and 0 bases at J, with 12 bases in the middle. The CDR3 is 17 amino acids. Per germline, CDR1 MNHEY and CDR2 SMNVEV (reference sequence). CDR3: CASSFFPTRSGANVLTF. In DNA, the CDR3 is TGTGCCAGCAGTTTTTTCCCTACCCGCTCTGGGGCCAACGTCCTGACTTTC.

This clone was observed at least ten times. The gene calls are TRBV5-4 and TRBJ1-2; D perhaps matches TRBD1 (5 bases). V was clipped by 3 bases and J by 4 bases, with 10 bases between them. Per the germline V gene, CDR1 is SGHNT and CDR2 is YYREEE (reference sequence). The CDR3 has 13 amino acids. CDR3 region: CASSSGGGYGYTF. CDR3 nucleotide sequence: TGTGCCAGCAGCTCGGGGGGGGGCTATGGCTACACCTTC.

The chain recombines TRBV5-1 with TRBJ1-6; 7 positions match TRBD1. In germline, CDR1 is SGHRS, CDR2 YFSETQ. This CDR3 has 15 amino acids. V was pared by 7 bases and J by 7 bases, with 11 bases of the junction left unmatched. The CDR3 here is CASRPQGQNNSPLHF. For the CDR3, the DNA is TGCGCCAGCCGGCCCCAGGGACAGAACAATTCACCCCTCCACTTT. Looking up the rest from reference TRBV5-1 and TRBJ1-6 gives the full variable domain: KAGVTQTPRYLIKTRGQQVTLSCSPISGHRSVSWYQQTPGQGLQFLFEYFSETQRNKGNFPGRFSGRQFSNSRSEMNVSTLELGDSALYLCASRPQGQNNSPLHFGNGTRLTVT.

This rearrangement joins TRBV11-1 to TRBJ2-7; perhaps TRBD1 as D (5 bases). The length of the CDR3 is 15 residues. V was trimmed by 4 bases and J by 4 bases, leaving 17 bases between them. Germline lookup yields CDR1 SGHAT and CDR2 FQDESV (reference sequence). The CDR3 protein is CASSSNTGTRYEQYF. DNA of the CDR3: TGTGCCAGCAGCTCTAACACAGGAACCCGTTACGAGCAGTACTTC.

CDR3 nucleotides: TGTGCCATCAGTGAGGACAGGGGATATCGAAATGAGCAGTTCTTC. Translation gives CAISEDRGYRNEQFF. The chain links TRBV10-3 to TRBJ2-1; 8 bases are shared with TRBD1. The CDR3 is made up of 15 amino acids. Germline V gene sequence: CDR1 ENHRY, CDR2 SYGVKD. V lost 2 bases and J lost 7; bases outside the gene matches: 7.

The rearrangement links TRBV7-5 to TRBJ2-5; no DNA check was done on the table's D call, TRBD1. TRBV7-5 is recorded as a pseudogene. This CDR3 comprises 13 residues. The CDR3 sequence is CVRINRDQETQYF. CDR3 DNA sequence: TGTGTCAGAATCAACAGGGATCAAGAGACCCAGTACTTC.

This clone was seen once. The J gene is TRBJ2-7, the V gene TRBV5-3; 8 nucleotides align to TRBD2. Being an ORF, TRBV5-3 has a function that is uncertain. V lost 1 base, J lost 0 bases, and 6 bases stayed unmatched. The CDR3 consists of 16 residues. This CDR3 is CARSLFSGADSYEQYF. As DNA, the CDR3 is TGTGCCAGAAGCTTGTTTAGCGGGGCCGACTCCTACGAGCAGTACTTC.

The chain recombines TRBV7-9 with TRBJ2-7; 7 nucleotides agree with TRBD2. The CDR3 runs 13 residues. Germline CDR1 SEHNR, CDR2 FQNEAQ (reference sequence). Trimming at V came to 7 bases and at J to 3 bases, leaving 6 bases not matched to a gene. The chain's CDR3 is CASMAGDHYEQYF. Written as DNA, the CDR3 is TGTGCCAGCATGGCGGGAGATCACTACGAGCAGTACTTC.

In this sample, this clone turned up once. The V and J genes are TRBV5-1 and TRBJ2-6; D remains ambiguous. V lost 2 bases and J lost 0, with 9 bases in between. Germline V CDR1 and CDR2: SGHRS, YFSETQ. CDR3 length: 16 residues. The CDR3 protein is CASSLSHLSGANVLTF. The CDR3 coding sequence is TGCGCCAGCAGCTTATCACACCTCTCTGGGGCCAACGTCCTGACTTTC.

The chain links TRBV30 to TRBJ1-3; a weak D match, TRBD1 (6 bases). This CDR3 is built from 14 residues. Germline CDR1 GTSNPN, CDR2 SVGIG (reference sequence). V lost 0 bases and J lost 7, with 13 bases in between. For the CDR3, the DNA is TGTGCCTGGAGTGTTCCAGGGGCTGCGAACACCATATATTTT. As protein: CAWSVPGAANTIYF.

The V call is TRBV5-1, the J call TRBJ2-7; 9 nucleotides agree with TRBD1. V shed 2 bases and J 1 base; nucleotides not matched to a gene: 7. Germline-derived CDR1 and CDR2 are SGHRS and YFSETQ. The CDR3 covers 16 residues. The CDR3 protein is CASSFTSGTGSYEQYF. In DNA form, the CDR3 reads TGCGCCAGCAGCTTTACTTCCGGGACAGGGTCCTACGAGCAGTACTTC.

The chain is built from TRBV28 and TRBJ1-5; 11 bases match TRBD1. The ends lost 7 bases at V and 7 bases at J; junction bases unmatched: 9. The germline V gene encodes CDR1 MDHEN and CDR2 SYDVKM. The CDR3 has 15 residues. The CDR3 bases are TGTGCCAGCAACCCCCGGACAGGGGGCTTGCAGCCCCAGCATTTT. It translates to CASNPRTGGLQPQHF.

V is TRBV6-2 or TRBV6-3 and J is TRBJ1-1; 10 bases align to TRBD1. This CDR3 is 16 amino acids long. Trimming at V came to 0 bases and at J to 0 bases, leaving 1 base not matched to a gene. Germline V gene data show CDR1 as MNHEY and CDR2 as SVGEGT. Here the CDR3 DNA reads TGTGCCAGCAGTTACTCGACAGGGGGCCTGAACACTGAAGCTTTCTTT. Translation: CASSYSTGGLNTEAFF.

The rearrangement uses TRBV10-3 and TRBJ2-7; possibly TRBD1 for D (6 bases). CDR1 ENHRY and CDR2 SYGVKD come from the germline V gene. The ends were cut back, 7 bases at V and 4 bases at J, with 20 bases in the middle. The CDR3 extends over 15 amino acids. CDR3 amino acids: CAITLLGGDLYEQYF. CDR3 coding DNA: TGTGCCATCACCCTCCTTGGGGGCGATTTATACGAGCAGTACTTC.

The chain combines TRBV5-1 with TRBJ1-6; 10 bases align to TRBD1. The germline V gene encodes CDR1 SGHRS and CDR2 YFSETQ. Trimming removed 3 bases from V and 7 bases from J; junction bases left unmatched: 13. This CDR3 spans 18 amino acids. The CDR3 reads CASSSGQGTLVGNSPLHF. In DNA form, the CDR3 reads TGCGCCAGCAGCTCGGGACAGGGGACCCTGGTTGGGAATTCACCCCTCCACTTT. Using reference TRBV5-1 and TRBJ1-6 for the parts outside the CDR3, the full variable domain is KAGVTQTPRYLIKTRGQQVTLSCSPISGHRSVSWYQQTPGQGLQFLFEYFSETQRNKGNFPGRFSGRQFSNSRSEMNVSTLELGDSALYLCASSSGQGTLVGNSPLHFGNGTRLTVT.

The V gene is TRBV7-5, the J gene TRBJ1-5. TRBV7-5 is a known pseudogene. The CDR3 extends over 15 amino acids. CDR3 sequence: CVRSPQRLSNQPQHF. The DNA for the CDR3 is TGTGTCAGAAGCCCGCAGAGGCTCAGCAATCAGCCCCAGCATTTT.

The J gene is TRBJ2-1, the V gene TRBV24-1, with no clear D. The CDR3 sequence is 13 residues long. The germline V gene encodes CDR1 KGHDR and CDR2 SFDVKD. V lost 1 base to trimming and J lost 6 bases, with 6 bases between them. The CDR3 loop reads CATSDFGSNEQFF. CDR3 nucleotide sequence: TGTGCCACCAGTGATTTCGGTAGCAATGAGCAGTTCTTC.

This chain joins TRBV28 and TRBJ2-7; TRBD1 matches 7 bases. The CDR3 has 15 residues. Germline V gene data show CDR1 as MDHEN and CDR2 as SYDVKM. Losses at the gene ends were 2 bases for V and 5 bases for J; bases not matched to a gene: 9. The CDR3 DNA is TGTGCCAGCAGTTTACCTCCCGACAGGGACCACGAGCAGTACTTC. It translates to CASSLPPDRDHEQYF.